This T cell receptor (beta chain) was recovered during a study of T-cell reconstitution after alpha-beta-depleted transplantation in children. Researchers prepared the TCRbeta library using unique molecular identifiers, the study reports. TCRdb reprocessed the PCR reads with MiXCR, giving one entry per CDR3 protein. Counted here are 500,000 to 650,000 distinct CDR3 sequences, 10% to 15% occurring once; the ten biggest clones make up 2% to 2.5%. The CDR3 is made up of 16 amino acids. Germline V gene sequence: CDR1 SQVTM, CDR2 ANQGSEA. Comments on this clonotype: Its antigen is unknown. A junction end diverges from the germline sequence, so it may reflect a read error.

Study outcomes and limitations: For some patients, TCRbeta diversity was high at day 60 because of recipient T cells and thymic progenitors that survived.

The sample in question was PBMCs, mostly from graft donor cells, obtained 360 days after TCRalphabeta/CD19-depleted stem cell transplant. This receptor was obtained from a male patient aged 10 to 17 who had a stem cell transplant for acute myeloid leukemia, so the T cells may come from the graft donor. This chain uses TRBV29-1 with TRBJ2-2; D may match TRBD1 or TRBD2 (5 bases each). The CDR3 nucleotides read TGCAGCGTTGAAGATGGGGCCAGGGCGAACACCGGGGAGATGTTTTTT. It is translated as CSVEDGARANTGEMFF.